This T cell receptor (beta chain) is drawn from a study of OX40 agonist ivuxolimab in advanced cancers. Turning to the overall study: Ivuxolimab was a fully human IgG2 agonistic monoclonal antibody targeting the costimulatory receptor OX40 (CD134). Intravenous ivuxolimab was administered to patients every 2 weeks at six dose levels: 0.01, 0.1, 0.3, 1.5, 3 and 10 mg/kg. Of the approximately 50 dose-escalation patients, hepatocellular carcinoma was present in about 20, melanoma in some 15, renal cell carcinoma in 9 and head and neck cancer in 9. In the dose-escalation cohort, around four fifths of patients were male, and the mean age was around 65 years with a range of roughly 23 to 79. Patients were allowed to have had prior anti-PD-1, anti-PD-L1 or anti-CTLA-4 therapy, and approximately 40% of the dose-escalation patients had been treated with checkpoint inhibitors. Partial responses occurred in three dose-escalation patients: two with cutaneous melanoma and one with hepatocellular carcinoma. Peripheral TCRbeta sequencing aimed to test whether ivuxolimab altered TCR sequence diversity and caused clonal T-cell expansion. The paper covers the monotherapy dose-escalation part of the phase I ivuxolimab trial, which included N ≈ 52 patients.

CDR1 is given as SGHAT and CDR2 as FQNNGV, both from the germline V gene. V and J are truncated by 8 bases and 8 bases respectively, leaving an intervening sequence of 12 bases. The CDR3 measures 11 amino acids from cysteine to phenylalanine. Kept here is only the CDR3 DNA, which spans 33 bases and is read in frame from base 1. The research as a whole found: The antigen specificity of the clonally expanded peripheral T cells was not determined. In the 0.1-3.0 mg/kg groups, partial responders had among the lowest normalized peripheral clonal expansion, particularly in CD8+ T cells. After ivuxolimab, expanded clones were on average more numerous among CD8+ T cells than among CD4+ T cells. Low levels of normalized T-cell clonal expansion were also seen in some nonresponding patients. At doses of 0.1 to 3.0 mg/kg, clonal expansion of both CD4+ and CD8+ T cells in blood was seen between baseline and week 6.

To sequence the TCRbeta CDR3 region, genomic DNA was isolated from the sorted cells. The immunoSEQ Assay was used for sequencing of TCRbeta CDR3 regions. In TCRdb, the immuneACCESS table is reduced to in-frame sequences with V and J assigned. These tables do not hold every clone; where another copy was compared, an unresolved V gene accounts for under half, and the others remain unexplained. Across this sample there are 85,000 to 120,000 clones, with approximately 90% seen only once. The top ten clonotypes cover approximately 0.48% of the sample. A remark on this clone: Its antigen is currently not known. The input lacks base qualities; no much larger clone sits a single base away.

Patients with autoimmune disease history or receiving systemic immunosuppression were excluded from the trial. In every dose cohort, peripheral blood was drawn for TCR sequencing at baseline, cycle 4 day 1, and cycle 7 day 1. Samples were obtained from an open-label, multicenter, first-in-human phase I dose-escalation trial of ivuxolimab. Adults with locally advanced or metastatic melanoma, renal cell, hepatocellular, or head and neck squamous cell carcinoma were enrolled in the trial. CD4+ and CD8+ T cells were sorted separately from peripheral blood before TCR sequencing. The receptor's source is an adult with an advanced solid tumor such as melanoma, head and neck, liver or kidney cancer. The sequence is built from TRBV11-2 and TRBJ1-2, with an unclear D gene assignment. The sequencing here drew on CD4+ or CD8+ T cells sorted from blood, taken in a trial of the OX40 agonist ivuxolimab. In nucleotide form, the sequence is TGTGCCAGCTCTGGTGGGCGGGGCTACACCTTC. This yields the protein CASSGGRGYTF.